The 30 T cell receptor beta chains reported below all come from one sample, sequenced in a study of CD8 T cells in Susac syndrome. Random-hexamer reverse transcription was applied to roughly 0.5 to 1 ug RNA. TCRdb reprocessed the immunoSEQ multiplex PCR reads via MiXCR and lists one record per CDR3 protein. This sample carries some 100,000 distinct CDR3 sequences, about 96% of them seen once, and the ten largest clones take 0.25% to 0.35%. The sequencing input was CD8+ T cells from PBMCs. Receptor source: a human donor with Susac syndrome.

This sequence joins TRBV4-1 and TRBJ1-2; D unresolved. Germline V gene data show CDR1 as MGHRA and CDR2 as YSYEKL. This CDR3 spans 12 amino acids. The V and J ends lost 2 bases and 8 bases respectively, with 9 bases between them. The CDR3 is CASSQLGGGYTF. The CDR3 DNA follows: TGCGCCAGCAGCCAACTTGGTGGGGGCTACACCTTC.

The V call is TRBV14, the J call TRBJ2-1; TRBD2 might be the D (5 bases). V was clipped by 1 base and J by 12 bases, with 22 bases between them. The germline gives CDR1 SGHDN, CDR2 FVKESK. The CDR3 covers 16 residues. The CDR3 DNA is TGTGCCAGCAGCCAAGGGAGGCCGAGACCAGAGTATAGGCAGTTCTTC. Residues: CASSQGRPRPEYRQFF.

The CDR3 DNA is TGTGCCAGCAGCCAAGAAGTGGTAGCGGGAGGGTTCCTCGGATCGCAAGAGACCCAGTACTTC. This gives the protein CASSQEVVAGGFLGSQETQYF. The V call is TRBV3-1, the J call TRBJ2-5; 11 bases are shared with TRBD2. Germline lookup yields CDR1 LGHDT and CDR2 YNNKEL (reference sequence). The CDR3 spans 21 residues. The junction had 17 bases not matched to a gene; V was cut back by 0 bases and J by 2 bases.

This chain uses TRBV4-1 with TRBJ1-2; tentative D call: TRBD1 (6 bases). V lost 0 bases and J 8 bases, leaving 13 bases between the germline ends. The CDR3 totals 14 residues. The germline V gene has CDR1 MGHRA and CDR2 YSYEKL. CDR3 residues: CASSQEVSGDGYTF. CDR3 DNA sequence: TGCGCCAGCAGCCAAGAGGTGTCAGGGGACGGCTACACCTTC.

The V and J genes are TRBV27 and TRBJ2-7; D possibly corresponds to TRBD1 (6 bases). The CDR3 extends over 14 amino acids. Trimming shortened V by 5 bases and J by 4 bases, and 15 bases separated the two germline ends. Germline V lookup: CDR1 MNHEY, CDR2 SMNVEV (reference sequence). The CDR3 spells CASSQPGTPYEQYF. The CDR3 bases are TGTGCCAGCAGTCAACCAGGGACACCGTACGAGCAGTACTTC.

The chain couples TRBV15 to TRBJ2-7; D is possibly TRBD1 or TRBD2 (5 bases each). The length of the CDR3 is 14 residues. Trimming shortened V by 7 bases and J by 2 bases, and 15 bases separated the two germline ends. CDR1 and CDR2 (germline): LNHNV, YYDKDF (reference sequence). The CDR3 DNA follows: TGTGCCACCAAAAGGGACGGATCCACCTACGAGCAGTACTTC. Its translation is CATKRDGSTYEQYF.

V and J are TRBV7-9 and TRBJ2-5, with D perhaps matching TRBD1 or TRBD2 (5 bases each). The V gene lost 7 bases and the J gene lost 5 bases, with 20 bases spanning the gap. The germline V gene has CDR1 SEHNR and CDR2 FQNEAQ (reference sequence). This CDR3 is 15 amino acids long. CDR3 nucleotides: TGTGCCAGCACCAACGTGGGCAGGGCTAGCGAGACCCAGTACTTC. Protein product: CASTNVGRASETQYF.

The CDR3 is CASSFDRSQNTEAFF. The DNA of the CDR3 is TGTGCCAGCAGCTTCGACAGGAGTCAGAACACTGAAGCTTTCTTT. The gene calls are TRBV5-4 and TRBJ1-1; possibly TRBD1 for D (6 bases). The germline gives CDR1 SGHNT, CDR2 YYREEE (reference sequence). The CDR3 loop spans 15 amino acids. V gave up 2 bases and J gave up 1 base, with 12 bases separating them.

The V gene is TRBV29-1, the J gene TRBJ2-5, with D possibly being TRBD2 (5 bases). Germline values: CDR1 SQVTM, CDR2 ANQGSEA. The CDR3 is 12 residues long. V lost 6 bases and J 5 bases, leaving 13 bases between the germline ends. The CDR3 is CSVADPTETQYF. In DNA, the CDR3 is TGCAGCGTAGCGGATCCGACGGAGACCCAGTACTTC.

This clonotype was counted a single time. The chain joins TRBV11-1 to TRBJ2-5; 9 bases match TRBD2. V lost 5 bases to trimming and J lost 2 bases; unmatched junction nucleotides: 21. The CDR3 consists of 20 residues. Germline CDR1 and CDR2: SGHAT and FQDESV (reference sequence). This CDR3 is CASSLRSTSGLPLGQETQYF. CDR3 DNA sequence: TGTGCCAGCAGCCTCCGATCGACTAGCGGACTCCCTTTGGGACAAGAGACCCAGTACTTC. The whole variable domain, remainder taken from reference TRBV11-1 and TRBJ2-5, is EAEVAQSPRYKITEKSQAVAFWCDPISGHATLYWYRQILGQGPELLVQFQDESVVDDSQLPKDRFSAERLKGVDSTLKIQPAELGDSAMYLCASSLRSTSGLPLGQETQYFGPGTRLLVL.

The chain uses TRBV7-9 and TRBJ2-5; 7 nucleotides match TRBD2. CDR3 size: 14 residues. Trimming at V came to 4 bases and at J to 2 bases, leaving 4 bases not matched to a gene. CDR1 is SEHNR, CDR2 FQNEAQ, per germline (reference sequence). Here the CDR3 reads CASSSPSGQETQYF. Here the CDR3 DNA reads TGTGCCAGCAGCTCCCCTAGCGGACAAGAGACCCAGTACTTC. Based on the CDR3 plus reference TRBV7-9 and TRBJ2-5, the full variable domain is DTGVSQNPRHKITKRGQNVTFRCDPISEHNRLYWYRQTLGQGPEFLTYFQNEAQLEKSRLLSDRFSAERPKGSFSTLEIQRTEQGDSAMYLCASSSPSGQETQYFGPGTRLLVL.

The chain joins TRBV7-2 to TRBJ2-7, with TRBD1 matching over 12 bases. CDR1 is SGHTA and CDR2 is FQGNSA in the germline V gene. The CDR3 contains 15 residues. V dropped 2 bases and J dropped 4; count of bases not matched to a gene: 3. In DNA, the CDR3 is TGTGCCAGCAGCTTATCGGGACAGGGGGCATACGAGCAGTACTTC. It yields the protein CASSLSGQGAYEQYF.

The chain links TRBV7-8 to TRBJ2-3, with 7 bases fitting TRBD1. CDR1 and CDR2 from the germline V gene are SGHVS and FQNEAQ. The CDR3 has 15 amino acids. Losses at the gene ends were 4 bases for V and 4 bases for J; bases not matched to a gene: 8. The CDR3 region has the DNA TGTGCCAGCAGCTCGACAGGGTCGAGGGCAGATACGCAGTATTTT. It encodes CASSSTGSRADTQYF.

This clonotype is a singleton in its sample. The V and J genes are TRBV5-6 and TRBJ2-3; D is ambiguous. CDR3 length equals 12 residues. The V end lost 1 base, the J end lost 4 bases, and 4 bases lay between the germline ends. Germline values: CDR1 SGHDT, CDR2 YYEEEE. CDR3 DNA sequence: TGTGCCAGCAGCTTGACCGCAGATACGCAGTATTTT. Protein sequence: CASSLTADTQYF.

This clonotype appeared once. The chain uses TRBV10-3 and TRBJ1-1, with D possibly matching TRBD1 (5 bases). The germline V and J ends were trimmed by 6 bases and 0 bases, with 11 bases remaining between them. Germline lookup yields CDR1 ENHRY and CDR2 SYGVKD. The CDR3 totals 14 residues. This CDR3 is CAIREDSMNTEAFF. The CDR3 DNA reads TGTGCCATCAGGGAAGACAGCATGAACACTGAAGCTTTCTTT.

The chain employs TRBV12-3 or TRBV12-4 and TRBJ1-5; perhaps TRBD1 as D (5 bases). This CDR3 contains 16 residues. Trimming pared 2 bases from V and 5 bases from J, leaving 16 bases between. This CDR3 reads CASSLWSDMVYQPQHF. In DNA, the CDR3 is TGTGCCAGCAGTTTATGGTCGGACATGGTATATCAGCCCCAGCATTTT.

This sequence joins TRBV5-6 and TRBJ1-2; TRBD1 might be the D (6 bases). Germline values: CDR1 SGHDT, CDR2 YYEEEE. CDR3 length: 17 amino acids. Deletions cut 4 bases from V and 3 bases from J, with 22 bases between. CDR3 sequence reads: CASSTAPGQTFYYGYTF. The CDR3 nucleotides are TGTGCCAGCAGCACTGCGCCCGGACAGACGTTTTACTATGGCTACACCTTC.

The V gene is TRBV29-1, the J gene TRBJ1-3; TRBD1 matches 10 bases. V shed 2 bases, J shed 0 bases, and the junction held 7 bases outside the gene matches. The CDR3 is 17 residues long. The germline CDR1 and CDR2 sequences are SQVTM and ANQGSEA. Here the CDR3 DNA reads TGCAGCGTTGAATCCGGGACAGGGGCCTACTCTGGAAACACCATATATTTT. The encoded protein is CSVESGTGAYSGNTIYF.

The chain's CDR3 is CASSADYASTDTQYF. The CDR3 region has the DNA TGTGCCAGCAGCGCGGACTACGCTAGCACAGATACGCAGTATTTT. The V and J genes are TRBV5-8 and TRBJ2-3; TRBD2 is a possible D gene (6 bases). The V gene lost 4 bases and the J gene lost 0 bases, with 12 bases spanning the gap. Germline V CDR1 and CDR2: SGHTS, YDEGEE. CDR3 length: 15 residues.

This clonotype has just one count. The gene calls are TRBV20-1 and TRBJ2-7; 9 nucleotides agree with TRBD1. Trimming cost V 6 bases and J 7 bases; bases outside gene matches: 13. Germline assignment: CDR1 DFQATT and CDR2 SNEGSKA (reference sequence). The CDR3 is made up of 14 amino acids. The CDR3 nucleotides are TGCAGTGCGTCCGCTCGGGACAGGGCATTGGAGCAGTACTTC. Protein sequence: CSASARDRALEQYF.

CDR3 bases: TGCGCCAGCAGCCAAGCGGGTACAGGGGGTTTCTCTGGGGCCAACGTCCTGACTTTC. Amino acids: CASSQAGTGGFSGANVLTF. This chain uses TRBV4-1 with TRBJ2-6, with 8 bases aligning to TRBD1. The CDR3 spans 19 residues. V gave up 1 base and J gave up 0 bases; unmatched junction bases: 8. Germline V gene data show CDR1 as MGHRA and CDR2 as YSYEKL.

J is TRBJ2-1 and V is TRBV20-1; unclear D gene. Germline-derived CDR1 and CDR2 are DFQATT and SNEGSKA (reference sequence). This CDR3 is 11 amino acids long. The V end was cut by 5 bases, the J end by 5 bases, with 7 bases between. Written as DNA, the CDR3 is TGCAGTGCTGGCAGGAACAATGAGCAGTTCTTC. Protein sequence: CSAGRNNEQFF.

This clonotype was picked up one time. The gene calls are TRBV6-2 or TRBV6-3 and TRBJ2-3; D is ambiguous. V was pared by 10 bases and J by 1 base, with 12 bases between. CDR3 length: 13 residues. Germline values: CDR1 MNHEY, CDR2 SVGEGT. The CDR3 DNA is TGTGCCACCTCGGGTGGGCGCACAGATACGCAGTATTTT. Residues: CATSGGRTDTQYF.

The chain couples TRBV7-9 to TRBJ2-3; D remains ambiguous. The CDR3 spans 14 residues. Trimming left V 3 bases short and J 0 bases short, with 7 bases between. Germline lookup yields CDR1 SEHNR and CDR2 FQNEAQ (reference sequence). The chain's CDR3 is CASSFGVSTDTQYF. CDR3 DNA sequence: TGTGCCAGCAGCTTTGGCGTAAGCACAGATACGCAGTATTTT.

The chain joins TRBV7-9 to TRBJ2-7; D ambiguous. The CDR3 extends over 12 amino acids. Trimming took 6 bases from V and 3 from J, leaving 9 bases between them. The germline gives CDR1 SEHNR, CDR2 FQNEAQ (reference sequence). The CDR3 coding sequence is TGTGCCAGCAGGTATAGGGTCTACGAGCAGTACTTC. Its protein is CASRYRVYEQYF. Using reference TRBV7-9 and TRBJ2-7 for the parts outside the CDR3, the full variable domain is DTGVSQNPRHKITKRGQNVTFRCDPISEHNRLYWYRQTLGQGPEFLTYFQNEAQLEKSRLLSDRFSAERPKGSFSTLEIQRTEQGDSAMYLCASRYRVYEQYFGPGTRLTVT.

This chain uses TRBV7-9 with TRBJ2-1, with D perhaps TRBD2 (5 bases). Germline V lookup: CDR1 SEHNR, CDR2 FQNEAQ (reference sequence). V lost 5 bases and J lost 7, with 18 bases in between. The CDR3 is 15 residues long. CDR3 sequence (DNA): TGTGCCAGCAGCCTGAGGGTTGGGCCACGGAATGAGCAGTTCTTC. The encoded protein is CASSLRVGPRNEQFF.

A word on this clonotype: It is unclear where the CDR3 begins or ends on the DNA, so no DNA is shown, and the CDR3 is as TCRdb lists it. The chain combines TRBV6-5 with TRBJ1-2. The CDR3 is 13 amino acids in total, end residues counted. The germline CDR1 and CDR2 sequences are MNHEY and SVGAGI. This CDR3 is CASSYFSTSGYTF.

The V gene is TRBV20-1, the J gene TRBJ1-2, with unresolved D. Trimming removed 4 bases from V and 5 bases from J, with 17 bases in between. Per germline, CDR1 DFQATT and CDR2 SNEGSKA (reference sequence). The CDR3 sequence is 14 residues long. The CDR3 DNA sequence: TGCAGTGCTACACCTCCATCGGGCGCGTATGGCTACACCTTC. Translated, it gives CSATPPSGAYGYTF.

The chain carries TRBV20-1 and TRBJ2-1, with D uncertain. The ends were cut back, 4 bases at V and 8 bases at J, with 12 bases in the middle. The CDR3 runs 12 residues. Germline values: CDR1 DFQATT, CDR2 SNEGSKA (reference sequence). The CDR3 DNA reads TGCAGTGCTACCCCGAACCGGGATGAGCAGTTCTTC. This codes for CSATPNRDEQFF.

This rearrangement joins TRBV20-1 to TRBJ1-1; D might be TRBD1 (5 bases). The CDR3 has 15 amino acids. In germline, CDR1 is DFQATT, CDR2 SNEGSKA (reference sequence). V was clipped by 0 bases and J by 3 bases, with 14 bases between them. Here the CDR3 DNA reads TGCAGTGCTAGAGATTTACTTGGGACGGACACTGAAGCTTTCTTT. This gives the protein CSARDLLGTDTEAFF.